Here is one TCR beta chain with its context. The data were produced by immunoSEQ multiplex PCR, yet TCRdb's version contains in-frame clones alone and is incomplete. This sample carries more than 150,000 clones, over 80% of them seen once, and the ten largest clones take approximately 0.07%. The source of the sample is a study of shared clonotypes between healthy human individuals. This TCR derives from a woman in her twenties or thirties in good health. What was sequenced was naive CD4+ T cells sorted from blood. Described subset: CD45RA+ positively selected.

As DNA, the CDR3 is TGTGCCAGCAGTGTCCCCCTAAGCCTAGCGGGAGAGAATTTCTACGAGCAGTACTTC. Translated: CASSVPLSLAGENFYEQYF. The rearrangement links TRBV2 to TRBJ2-7; 10 bases align to TRBD2. The length of the CDR3 is 19 residues. Looked up from germline, CDR1 is SNHLY and CDR2 is FYNNEI. Losses at the gene ends were 4 bases for V and 3 bases for J; bases not matched to a gene: 18.